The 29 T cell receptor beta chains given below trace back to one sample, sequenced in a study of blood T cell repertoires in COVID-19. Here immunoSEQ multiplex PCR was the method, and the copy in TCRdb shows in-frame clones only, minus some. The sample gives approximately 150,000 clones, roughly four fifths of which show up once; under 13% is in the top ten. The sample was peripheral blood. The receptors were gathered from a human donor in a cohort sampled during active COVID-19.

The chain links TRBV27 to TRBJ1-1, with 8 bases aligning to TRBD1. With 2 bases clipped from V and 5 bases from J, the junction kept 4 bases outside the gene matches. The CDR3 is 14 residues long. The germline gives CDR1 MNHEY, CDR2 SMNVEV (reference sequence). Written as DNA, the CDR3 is TGTGCCAGCAGTTTAGGCAGGGGGCGAACTGAAGCTTTCTTT. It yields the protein CASSLGRGRTEAFF.

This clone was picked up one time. The CDR3 here is CASSLQGTDTQYF. Written as DNA, the CDR3 is TGCGCCAGCAGCCTACAGGGCACAGATACGCAGTATTTT. The chain combines TRBV4-3 with TRBJ2-3, with D perhaps matching TRBD1 (5 bases). The CDR3 extends over 13 amino acids. In germline, CDR1 is LGHNA, CDR2 YSLEER. Trimming pared 4 bases from V and 1 base from J, leaving 6 bases between.

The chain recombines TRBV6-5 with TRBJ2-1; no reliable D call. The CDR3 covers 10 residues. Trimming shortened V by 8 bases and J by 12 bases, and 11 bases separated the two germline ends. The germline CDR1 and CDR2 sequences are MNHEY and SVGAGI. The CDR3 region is CASSEISQFF. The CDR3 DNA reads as TGTGCCAGCTCGGAGATCTCGCAGTTCTTC.

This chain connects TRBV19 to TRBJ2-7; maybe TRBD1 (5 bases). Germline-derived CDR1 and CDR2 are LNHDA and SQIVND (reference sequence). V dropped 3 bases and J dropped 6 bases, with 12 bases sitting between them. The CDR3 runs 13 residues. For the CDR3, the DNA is TGTGCCAGTAGTATTACTGGGGCAGGCGAGCAGTACTTC. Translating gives CASSITGAGEQYF.

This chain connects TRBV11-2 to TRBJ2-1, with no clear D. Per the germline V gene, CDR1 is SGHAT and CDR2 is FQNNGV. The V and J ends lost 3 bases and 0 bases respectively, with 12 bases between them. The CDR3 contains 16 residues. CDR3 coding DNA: TGTGCCAGCAGCTTTTCGAGACTGAGCTCCTACAATGAGCAGTTCTTC. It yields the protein CASSFSRLSSYNEQFF.

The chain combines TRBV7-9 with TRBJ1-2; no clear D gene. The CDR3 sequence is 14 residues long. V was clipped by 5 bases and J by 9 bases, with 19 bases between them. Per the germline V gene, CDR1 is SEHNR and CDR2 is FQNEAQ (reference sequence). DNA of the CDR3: TGTGCCAGCAGCCGTGGTATTGTGAGGGAGCGCTACACCTTC. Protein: CASSRGIVRERYTF.

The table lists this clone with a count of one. The DNA for the CDR3 is TGTGCCAGCAGTTCGACAGGGGGACCTAACTATGGCTACACCTTC. Residues: CASSSTGGPNYGYTF. The chain is built from TRBV27 and TRBJ1-2; 9 bases map to TRBD1. The V gene end was trimmed by 4 bases and the J gene end by 0 bases; junction bases not matched to a gene: 3. Germline V CDR1 and CDR2: MNHEY, SMNVEV (reference sequence). CDR3 length equals 15 residues.

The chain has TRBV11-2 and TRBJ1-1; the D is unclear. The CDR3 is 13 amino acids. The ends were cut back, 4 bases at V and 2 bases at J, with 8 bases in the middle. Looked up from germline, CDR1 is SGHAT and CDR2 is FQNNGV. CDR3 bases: TGTGCCAGCAGCTCCCAGGTTAACACTGAAGCTTTCTTT. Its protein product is CASSSQVNTEAFF. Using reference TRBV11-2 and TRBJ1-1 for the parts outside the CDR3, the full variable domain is EAGVAQSPRYKIIEKRQSVAFWCNPISGHATLYWYQQILGQGPKLLIQFQNNGVVDDSQLPKDRFSAERLKGVDSTLKIQPAKLEDSAVYLCASSSQVNTEAFFGQGTRLTVV.

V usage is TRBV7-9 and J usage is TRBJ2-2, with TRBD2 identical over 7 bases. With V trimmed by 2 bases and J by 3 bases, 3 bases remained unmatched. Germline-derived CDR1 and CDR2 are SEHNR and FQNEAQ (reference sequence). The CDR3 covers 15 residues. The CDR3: CASSLYLADTGELFF. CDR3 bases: TGTGCCAGCAGCTTATACCTAGCGGACACCGGGGAGCTGTTTTTT.

The CDR3 coding sequence is TGTGCCAGTAGCCCACAGCGGCTAGGCGAGACCCAGTACTTC. Residues: CASSPQRLGETQYF. The chain links TRBV19 to TRBJ2-5, with D maybe TRBD2 (5 bases). Trimming stripped 6 bases from V and 5 bases from J, with 16 bases between. The CDR3 is made up of 14 amino acids. CDR1 is LNHDA and CDR2 is SQIVND in the germline V gene (reference sequence). The full variable domain, rest sourced from reference TRBV19 and TRBJ2-5, is DGGITQSPKYLFRKEGQNVTLSCEQNLNHDAMYWYRQDPGQGLRLIYYSQIVNDFQKGDIAEGYSVSREKKESFPLTVTSAQKNPTAFYLCASSPQRLGETQYFGPGTRLLVL.

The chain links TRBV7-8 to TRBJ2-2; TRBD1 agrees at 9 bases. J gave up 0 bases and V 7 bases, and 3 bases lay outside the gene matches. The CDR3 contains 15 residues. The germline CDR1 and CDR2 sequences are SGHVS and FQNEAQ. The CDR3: CASNGQGTNTGELFF. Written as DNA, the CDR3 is TGTGCCAGCAACGGACAGGGGACGAACACCGGGGAGCTGTTTTTT. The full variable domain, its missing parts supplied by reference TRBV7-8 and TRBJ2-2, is GAGVSQSPRYKVAKRGQDVALRCDPISGHVSLFWYQQALGQGPEFLTYFQNEAQLDKSGLPSDRFFAERPEGSVSTLKIQRTQQEDSAVYLCASNGQGTNTGELFFGEGSRLTVL.

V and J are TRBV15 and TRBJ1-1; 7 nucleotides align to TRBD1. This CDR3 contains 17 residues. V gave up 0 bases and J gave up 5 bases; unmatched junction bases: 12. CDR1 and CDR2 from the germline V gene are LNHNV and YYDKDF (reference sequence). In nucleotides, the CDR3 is TGTGCCACCAGCAGAGATGCAGGGGGTACGAGTGGTACTGAAGCTTTCTTT. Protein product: CATSRDAGGTSGTEAFF. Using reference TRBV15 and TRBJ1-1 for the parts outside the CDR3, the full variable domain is DAMVIQNPRYQVTQFGKPVTLSCSQTLNHNVMYWYQQKSSQAPKLLFHYYDKDFNNEADTPDNFQSRRPNTSFCFLDIRSPGLGDTAMYLCATSRDAGGTSGTEAFFGQGTRLTVV.

Here the CDR3 reads CASSWGGRYYGYTF. The CDR3 DNA reads as TGTGCCAGCAGCTGGGGGGGGCGCTACTATGGCTACACCTTC. The genes are TRBV5-4 and TRBJ1-2; weak D call: TRBD1 (6 bases). Germline V CDR1 and CDR2: SGHNT, YYREEE (reference sequence). The CDR3 spans 14 residues. The V end lost 3 bases, the J end lost 3 bases, and 12 bases lay between the germline ends.

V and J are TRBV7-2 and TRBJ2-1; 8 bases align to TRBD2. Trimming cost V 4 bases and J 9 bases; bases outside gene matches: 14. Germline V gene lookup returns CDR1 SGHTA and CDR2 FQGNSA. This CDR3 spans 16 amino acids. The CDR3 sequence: CASSSTGSGSFSEQFF. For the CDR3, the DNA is TGTGCCAGCAGCTCGACTGGGAGCGGGAGCTTTAGTGAGCAGTTCTTC.

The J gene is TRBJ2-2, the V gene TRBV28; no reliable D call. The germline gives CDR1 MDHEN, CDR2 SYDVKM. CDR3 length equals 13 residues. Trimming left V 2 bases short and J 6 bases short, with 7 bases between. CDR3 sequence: CASSLGRAGELFF. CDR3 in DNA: TGTGCCAGCAGTTTAGGGCGAGCCGGGGAGCTGTTTTTT.

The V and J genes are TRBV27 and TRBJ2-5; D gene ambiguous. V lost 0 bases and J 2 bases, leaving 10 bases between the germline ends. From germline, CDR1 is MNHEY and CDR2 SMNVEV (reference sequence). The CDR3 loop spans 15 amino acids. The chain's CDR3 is CASSLSHPIQETQYF. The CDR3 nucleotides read TGTGCCAGCAGTTTATCACATCCCATTCAAGAGACCCAGTACTTC.

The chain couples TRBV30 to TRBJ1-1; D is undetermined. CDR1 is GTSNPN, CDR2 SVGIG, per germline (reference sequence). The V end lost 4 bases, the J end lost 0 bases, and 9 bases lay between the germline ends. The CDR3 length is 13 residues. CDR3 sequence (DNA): TGTGCCTGGACAAAGTCAGTGAACACTGAAGCTTTCTTT. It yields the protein CAWTKSVNTEAFF.

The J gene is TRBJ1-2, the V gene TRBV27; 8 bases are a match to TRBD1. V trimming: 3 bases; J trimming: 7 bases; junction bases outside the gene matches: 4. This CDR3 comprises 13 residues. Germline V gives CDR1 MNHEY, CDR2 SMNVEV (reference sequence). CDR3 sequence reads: CASSFSGGSGYTF. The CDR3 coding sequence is TGTGCCAGCAGTTTTTCAGGGGGCAGTGGCTACACCTTC.

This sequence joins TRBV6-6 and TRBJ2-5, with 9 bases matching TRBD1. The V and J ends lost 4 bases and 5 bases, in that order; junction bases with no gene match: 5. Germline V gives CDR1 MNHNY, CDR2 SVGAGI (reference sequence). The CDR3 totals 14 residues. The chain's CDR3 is CASSFTGGSETQYF. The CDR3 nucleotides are TGTGCCAGCAGTTTCACAGGGGGCTCGGAGACCCAGTACTTC.

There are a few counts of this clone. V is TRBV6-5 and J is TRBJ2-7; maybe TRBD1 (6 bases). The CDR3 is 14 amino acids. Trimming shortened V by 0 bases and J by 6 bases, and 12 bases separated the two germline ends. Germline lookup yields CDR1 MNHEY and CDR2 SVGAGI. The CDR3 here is CASSYSMAGVEQYF. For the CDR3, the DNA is TGTGCCAGCAGTTACTCGATGGCAGGGGTCGAGCAGTACTTC.

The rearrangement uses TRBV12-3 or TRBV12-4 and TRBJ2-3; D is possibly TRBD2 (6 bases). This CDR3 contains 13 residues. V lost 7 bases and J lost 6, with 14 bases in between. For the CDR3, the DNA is TGTGCCAGCATTCTTAGCGGAGGGGATACGCAGTATTTT. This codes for CASILSGGDTQYF.

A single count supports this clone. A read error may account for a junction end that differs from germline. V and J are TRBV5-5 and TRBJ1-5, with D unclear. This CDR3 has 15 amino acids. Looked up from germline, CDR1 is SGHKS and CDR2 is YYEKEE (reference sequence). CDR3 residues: CAGSPSQTNGQPQHF. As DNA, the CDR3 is TGTGCCGGCAGCCCCTCCCAGACAAATGGACAGCCCCAGCATTTT. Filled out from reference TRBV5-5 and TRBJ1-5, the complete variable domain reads DAGVTQSPTHLIKTRGQQVTLRCSPISGHKSVSWYQQVLGQGPQFIFQYYEKEERGRGNFPDRFSARQFPNYSSELNVNALLLGDSALYLCAGSPSQTNGQPQHFGDGTRLSIL.

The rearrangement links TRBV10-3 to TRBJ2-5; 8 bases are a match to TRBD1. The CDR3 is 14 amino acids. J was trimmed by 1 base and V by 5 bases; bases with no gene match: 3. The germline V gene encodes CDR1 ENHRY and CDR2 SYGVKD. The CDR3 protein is CAISSGQGQETQYF. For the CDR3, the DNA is TGTGCCATCAGTAGCGGACAGGGCCAAGAGACCCAGTACTTC.

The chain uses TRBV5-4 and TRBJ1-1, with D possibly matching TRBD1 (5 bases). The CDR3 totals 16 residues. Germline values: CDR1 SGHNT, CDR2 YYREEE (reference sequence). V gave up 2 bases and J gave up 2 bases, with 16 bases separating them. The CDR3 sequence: CASSFYQGEVNTEAFF. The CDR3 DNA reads TGTGCCAGCAGCTTCTACCAGGGTGAAGTTAACACTGAAGCTTTCTTT.

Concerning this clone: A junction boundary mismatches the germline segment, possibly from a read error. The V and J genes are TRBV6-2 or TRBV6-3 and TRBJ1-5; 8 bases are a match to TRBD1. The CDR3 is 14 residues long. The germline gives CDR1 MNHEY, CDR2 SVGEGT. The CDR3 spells CASSPRGRFVSFYF. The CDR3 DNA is TGTGCCAGCAGCCCCAGGGGGCGGTTCGTTAGTTTCTATTTT.

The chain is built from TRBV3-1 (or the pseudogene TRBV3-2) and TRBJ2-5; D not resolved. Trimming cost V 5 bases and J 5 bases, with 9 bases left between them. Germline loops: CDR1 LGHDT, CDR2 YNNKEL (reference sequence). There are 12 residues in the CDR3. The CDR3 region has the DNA TGTGCCAGCAGCAATCTCGGGGAGACCCAGTACTTC. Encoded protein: CASSNLGETQYF.

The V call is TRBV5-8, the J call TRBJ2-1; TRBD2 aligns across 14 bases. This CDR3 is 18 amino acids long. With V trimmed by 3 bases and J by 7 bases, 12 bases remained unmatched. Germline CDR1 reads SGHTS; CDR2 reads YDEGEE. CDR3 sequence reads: CASSSGTSGGSSRNEQFF. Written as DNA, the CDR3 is TGTGCCAGCAGCTCCGGGACTAGCGGGGGATCTTCCAGGAATGAGCAGTTCTTC.

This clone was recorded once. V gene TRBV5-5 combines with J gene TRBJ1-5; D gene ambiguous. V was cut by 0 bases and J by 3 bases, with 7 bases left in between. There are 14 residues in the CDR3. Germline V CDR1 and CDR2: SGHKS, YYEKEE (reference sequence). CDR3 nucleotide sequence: TGTGCCAGCAGCTTGGGCCAGAACAATCAGCCCCAGCATTTT. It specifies CASSLGQNNQPQHF.

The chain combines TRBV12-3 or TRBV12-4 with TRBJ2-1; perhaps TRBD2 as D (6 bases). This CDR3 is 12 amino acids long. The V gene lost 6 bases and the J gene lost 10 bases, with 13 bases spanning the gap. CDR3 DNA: TGTGCCAGCAGAGTAGGGAGGCTAGAGCAGTTCTTC. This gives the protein CASRVGRLEQFF.